This T cell receptor beta chain was sequenced for a study of T cell changes during pregnancy in multiple sclerosis. CDR1 and CDR2 (germline): SEHNR, FQNEAQ (reference sequence). The CDR3 runs 15 residues. The V end was cut by 3 bases, the J end by 1 base, with 10 bases between. The protocol was immunoSEQ multiplex PCR, while the TCRdb copy is restricted to in-frame clones and leaves out a portion. The sample has more than 55,000 clones; 85% to 95% are singletons. This clonotype originated in a female donor with multiple sclerosis, enrolled in a pregnancy study. The gene calls are TRBV7-9 and TRBJ2-4, with D possibly being TRBD2 (5 bases). Material: CD8+ T cells from peripheral blood mononuclear cells, obtained in the third trimester of pregnancy. The CDR3 region is CASSLMREAKNIQYF. CDR3 sequence (DNA): TGTGCCAGCAGCTTGATGAGGGAGGCCAAAAACATTCAGTACTTC.